The T cell receptor beta chain described here comes from a study of HIV-infected patients and healthy controls. 500 ng RNA was reverse transcribed with alpha and beta constant-region primers. Separate chain-specific third strand synthesis with multiplexing indices produced the alpha and beta libraries. TCRdb itself ran the 5' RACE reads through MiXCR, one entry per CDR3 protein. The profile covers roughly 22,000 distinct CDR3 sequences, with 8.5% to 9% appearing a single time and around 4.1% taken by the ten largest. The repertoire came from unfractionated whole blood and reflected all unsorted peripheral T cells. The CDR3 covers 15 residues. Germline CDR1 is SGHVS and CDR2 is FQNEAQ. Trimming left V 2 bases short and J 4 bases short, with 13 bases between. To note about this clonotype: Its target is not known.

Study results and limitations: Apparent post-therapy Gini recovery among HIV-infected patients was not reproduced with size-matched repertoires. Untreated HIV+ repertoires had roughly threefold fewer distinct CDR3s and lower Shannon diversity than healthy controls. In healthy controls, MAIT alpha CDR3s were common; in HIV+ repertoires, severely depleted. Mean usage of eight alpha and eight beta V genes differed significantly in HIV-infected patients versus controls.

Material: blood. This clonotype was obtained from an adult in good health. V and J are TRBV7-8 and TRBJ2-3, with D perhaps TRBD2 (6 bases). The CDR3 nucleotides read TGTGCCAGCAGCTTATTTCGGGGGTGGGCAGATACGCAGTATTTT. This translates into CASSLFRGWADTQYF. Full variable domain (rest looked up from reference TRBV7-8 and TRBJ2-3): GAGVSQSPRYKVAKRGQDVALRCDPISGHVSLFWYQQALGQGPEFLTYFQNEAQLDKSGLPSDRFFAERPEGSVSTLKIQRTQQEDSAVYLCASSLFRGWADTQYFGPGTRLTVL.